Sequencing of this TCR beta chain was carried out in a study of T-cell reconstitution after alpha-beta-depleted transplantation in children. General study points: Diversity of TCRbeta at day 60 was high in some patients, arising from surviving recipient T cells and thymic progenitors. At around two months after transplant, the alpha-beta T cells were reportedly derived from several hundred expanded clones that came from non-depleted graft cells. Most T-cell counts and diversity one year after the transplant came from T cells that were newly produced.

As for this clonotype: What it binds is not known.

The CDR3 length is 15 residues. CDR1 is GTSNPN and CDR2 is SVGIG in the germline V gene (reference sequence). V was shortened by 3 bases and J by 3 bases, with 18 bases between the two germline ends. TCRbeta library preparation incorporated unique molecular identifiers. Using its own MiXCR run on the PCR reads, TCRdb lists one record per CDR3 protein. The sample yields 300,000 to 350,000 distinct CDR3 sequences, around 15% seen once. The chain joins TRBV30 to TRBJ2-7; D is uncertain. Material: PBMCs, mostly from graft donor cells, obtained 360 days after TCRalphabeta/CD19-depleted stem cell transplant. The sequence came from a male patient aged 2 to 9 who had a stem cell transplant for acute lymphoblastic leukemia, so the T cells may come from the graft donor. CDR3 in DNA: TGTGCCTGGAGGGCCGATTGGGAAAGCCACTACGAGCAGTACTTC. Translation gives CAWRADWESHYEQYF.